This TCR beta chain was sequenced for a study of Ad26.COV2.S vaccination and SARS-CoV-2 variants. Described treatment: some 19 received Ad26.COV2.S at low or high dose, single or two shots; about 5 received placebo; per-sample allocation not given. On day 63 after the first injection, vaccine and placebo recipients gave samples. In Boston, the donor was an adult between 18-55 years of age. Assay used: immunoSEQ multiplex PCR; TCRdb lists only in-frame clones, some missing. The sample lists fewer than 500,000 clones, 75% to 90% occurring once. Germline-derived CDR1 and CDR2 are SGHTA and FQGTGA. CDR3 length: 16 amino acids. V was pared by 1 base and J by 1 base, with 8 bases between. For this clone: The antigen remains unidentified. Other DNA sequences in this specimen translate into the identical CDR3.

Study-wide points: Possibly, TCR breadth and depth analyses underestimated total T cell responses.

The chain has TRBV7-3 and TRBJ2-6, with D perhaps TRBD2 (6 bases). This clonotype was obtained from a person aged 18-65 years who received the Ad26.COV2.S COVID-19 vaccine or a placebo. The sample in question was peripheral blood, obtained in a trial of Ad26.COV2.S vaccine versus placebo. The CDR3 DNA sequence: TGTGCCAGCAGCTTAAGCGGAGGGTCTGGGGCCAACGTCCTGACTTTC. The encoded protein is CASSLSGGSGANVLTF.